The 12 T cell receptor beta chains listed next were all sequenced from one sample in a study of OX40 agonist ivuxolimab in advanced cancers. Libraries were made using the immunoSEQ multiplex PCR assay. Here the immuneACCESS table is served through TCRdb, limited to in-frame sequences with V and J called. Missing clones are a known gap in these copies; in checked studies unresolved V genes cover under half, and the rest lacks a known reason. Here the sample has over 55,000 clones; 84% occur a single time. Jointly, the top ten make up 0.78% of the sample. Here the sequenced sample was CD4+ or CD8+ T cells sorted from blood, taken in a trial of the OX40 agonist ivuxolimab. The receptors derive from an adult with an advanced solid tumor such as melanoma, head and neck, liver or kidney cancer.

The chain is built from TRBV11-1 and TRBJ2-5; TRBD2 matches 9 bases. V was clipped by 0 bases and J by 5 bases; unmatched bases: 7. The CDR3 runs 16 residues. The V gene's germline CDR1 is SGHAT and CDR2 FQDESV (reference sequence). The CDR3 sequence: CASSLAQAGGGETQYF. For the CDR3, the DNA is TGTGCCAGCAGCTTAGCGCAAGCGGGGGGCGGGGAGACCCAGTACTTC.

The chain recombines TRBV14 with TRBJ1-1; D perhaps matches TRBD1 (5 bases). Trimming shortened V by 4 bases and J by 5 bases, and 14 bases separated the two germline ends. Germline CDR1 SGHDN, CDR2 FVKESK. This CDR3 has 14 amino acids. The CDR3 DNA sequence: TGTGCCAGCAGCCCCCCATGGGGGTCGACTGAAGCTTTCTTT. Protein sequence: CASSPPWGSTEAFF.

This sequence joins TRBV5-6 and TRBJ1-5; 9 bases line up with TRBD1. The V gene's germline CDR1 is SGHDT and CDR2 YYEEEE. The CDR3 contains 15 residues. Germline trimming cut 2 bases from V and 4 bases from J; bases unmatched to any gene: 4. CDR3 region: CASSFGTGRNQPQHF. In nucleotides, the CDR3 is TGTGCCAGCAGCTTTGGGACAGGGAGAAATCAGCCCCAGCATTTT.

CDR3 amino acids: CAWKPNPGQIHQPQHF. CDR3 coding DNA: TGTGCCTGGAAACCGAATCCGGGACAGATCCATCAGCCCCAGCATTTT. The chain is built from TRBV30 and TRBJ1-5; 7 positions agree with TRBD1. The CDR3 has 16 amino acids. With V trimmed by 4 bases and J by 5 bases, 14 bases remained unmatched. Germline V CDR1 and CDR2: GTSNPN, SVGIG (reference sequence).

The V gene is TRBV27, the J gene TRBJ2-6; D remains unclear. V lost 6 bases to trimming and J lost 4 bases, with 13 bases between them. Germline CDR1 MNHEY, CDR2 SMNVEV (reference sequence). The CDR3 loop spans 15 amino acids. The CDR3 region is CASSFGNSGANVLTF. The CDR3 nucleotides are TGTGCCAGCAGCTTCGGAAATTCCGGGGCCAACGTCCTGACTTTC.

This clone was seen only once. The gene calls are TRBV7-2 and TRBJ2-1; D call uncertain. Germline CDR1 and CDR2: SGHTA and FQGNSA. Trimming cost V 3 bases and J 5 bases, with 11 bases left between them. The CDR3 covers 14 residues. This chain's CDR3 is CASSLRTGNNEQFF. The CDR3, as DNA: TGTGCCAGCAGCTTGCGGACCGGAAACAATGAGCAGTTCTTC.

The chain joins TRBV18 to TRBJ1-5; D unresolved. The V gene lost 0 bases and the J gene lost 6 bases, with 12 bases spanning the gap. The germline gives CDR1 KGHSH, CDR2 LQKENI. This CDR3 comprises 15 residues. The CDR3 nucleotides read TGTGCCAGCTCACCACCGAATCAAGGGAGTCAGCCCCAGCATTTT. This codes for CASSPPNQGSQPQHF.

The chain carries TRBV18 and TRBJ2-5; tentative D call: TRBD2 (6 bases). The germline V and J ends were trimmed by 4 bases and 2 bases, with 14 bases remaining between them. The CDR3 covers 15 residues. The germline CDR1 and CDR2 sequences are KGHSH and LQKENI. In nucleotides, the CDR3 is TGTGCCAGCTCACGCTCTACGGGGGTACAAGAGACCCAGTACTTC. Protein sequence: CASSRSTGVQETQYF.

This clone has more than one count but fewer than ten. The chain links TRBV5-1 to TRBJ1-1; D call uncertain. Germline-derived CDR1 and CDR2 are SGHRS and YFSETQ. This CDR3 region has 15 residues. Trimming removed 0 bases at V and 8 bases at J, with 17 bases between. The CDR3 sequence is CASSLEPLSRDEAFF. Written as DNA, the CDR3 is TGCGCCAGCAGCTTGGAGCCCCTAAGTCGAGACGAAGCTTTCTTT.

The gene calls are TRBV11-2 and TRBJ1-6; TRBD1 might be the D (5 bases). The CDR3 contains 15 residues. The germline V gene has CDR1 SGHAT and CDR2 FQNNGV. V lost 3 bases to trimming and J lost 5 bases, with 11 bases between them. As DNA, the CDR3 is TGTGCCAGCAGCTTGTCGGGACGGAATAATTCACCCCTCCACTTT. Translation gives CASSLSGRNNSPLHF.

The chain employs TRBV6-4 and TRBJ1-6; 9 bases are a match to TRBD1. V gave up 4 bases and J gave up 10 bases; unmatched junction bases: 8. This CDR3 comprises 15 residues. The germline V gene encodes CDR1 MRHNA and CDR2 SNTAGT. In DNA, the CDR3 is TGTGCCAGCAGTGTGGAGGGGACAGGGAGGTCACCCCTCCACTTT. This codes for CASSVEGTGRSPLHF.

V usage is TRBV7-3 and J usage is TRBJ2-1; D is perhaps TRBD1 or TRBD2 (5 bases each). CDR3 length equals 15 residues. V dropped 2 bases and J dropped 6 bases, with 14 bases sitting between them. Germline assignment: CDR1 SGHTA and CDR2 FQGTGA. CDR3 sequence reads: CASSLRTQEVNEQFF. CDR3 nucleotides: TGTGCCAGCAGCTTACGAACACAGGAGGTCAATGAGCAGTTCTTC.